A single sample is the source of the 8 T cell receptor beta chains below, sequenced in a study of blood T cell repertoires in COVID-19. Produced via immunoSEQ multiplex PCR; TCRdb's table is partial and in-frame only. The sample lists over 150,000 clones; 65% to 90% were seen once. Sequencing was performed on peripheral blood. Receptor source: a human donor in a cohort sampled during active COVID-19.

V usage is TRBV4-1 and J usage is TRBJ1-6, with TRBD1 matching 7 bases. CDR1 and CDR2 from the germline V gene are MGHRA and YSYEKL. This CDR3 spans 18 amino acids. V dropped 0 bases and J dropped 0; count of bases not matched to a gene: 5. CDR3 region: CASSQDSTGSSYNSPLHF. CDR3 coding DNA: TGCGCCAGCAGCCAAGATTCGACAGGGAGCTCCTATAATTCACCCCTCCACTTT.

The V call is TRBV29-1, the J call TRBJ2-7, with D possibly matching TRBD1 (6 bases). The CDR3 is 18 residues long. V was trimmed by 0 bases and J by 0 bases, leaving 21 bases between them. The V gene's germline CDR1 is SQVTM and CDR2 ANQGSEA. The CDR3 DNA reads as TGCAGCGTTGAAGATAGGTTTTCGGAACAGGGTCACTCCTACGAGCAGTACTTC. It specifies CSVEDRFSEQGHSYEQYF.

The chain carries TRBV5-4 and TRBJ2-3, with 7 bases lining up with TRBD2. The CDR3 loop spans 15 amino acids. V lost 0 bases, J lost 4 bases, and 5 bases stayed unmatched. Germline-derived CDR1 and CDR2 are SGHNT and YYREEE (reference sequence). CDR3 protein: CASSLGGGGADTQYF. CDR3 sequence (DNA): TGTGCCAGCAGCTTGGGGGGGGGAGGAGCAGATACGCAGTATTTT.

V gene TRBV28 combines with J gene TRBJ2-2; 7 bases agree with TRBD1. With 4 bases clipped from V and 4 bases from J, the junction kept 6 bases outside the gene matches. The germline CDR1 and CDR2 sequences are MDHEN and SYDVKM. This CDR3 spans 15 amino acids. The CDR3 reads CASSSTGERTGELFF. In DNA, the CDR3 is TGTGCCAGCAGTTCCACAGGGGAGCGCACCGGGGAGCTGTTTTTT.

This clone has a handful of counts. This chain links TRBV7-9 with TRBJ1-1; D is perhaps TRBD1 (5 bases). V was cut by 2 bases and J by 5 bases, with 12 bases left in between. This CDR3 region has 14 residues. In germline, CDR1 is SEHNR, CDR2 FQNEAQ (reference sequence). In nucleotides, the CDR3 is TGTGCCAGCAGCTTACAAGGGGTTAGGACTGAAGCTTTCTTT. Encoded protein: CASSLQGVRTEAFF.

The chain combines TRBV4-1 with TRBJ1-2; a weak D match, TRBD1 (6 bases). Germline CDR1 reads MGHRA; CDR2 reads YSYEKL. The CDR3 runs to 15 residues. V was trimmed by 0 bases and J by 9 bases, leaving 17 bases between them. The CDR3 sequence is CASSQDSYRAIRYTF. For the CDR3, the DNA is TGCGCCAGCAGCCAAGATTCATACAGGGCGATTCGCTACACCTTC.

The chain links TRBV10-2 to TRBJ2-1, with 11 bases aligning to TRBD2. Germline CDR1 WSHSY, CDR2 SAAADI. There are 15 residues in the CDR3. V lost 7 bases and J lost 7; bases outside the gene matches: 9. The CDR3 spells CASKVAGGLGNEQFF. The CDR3 region has the DNA TGCGCCAGCAAAGTAGCGGGAGGGCTCGGGAATGAGCAGTTCTTC.

V usage is TRBV6-1 and J usage is TRBJ2-1; TRBD2 matches at 11 bases. V dropped 3 bases and J dropped 3; count of bases not matched to a gene: 10. CDR1 and CDR2 from the germline V gene are MNHNS and SASEGT. The CDR3 spans 18 residues. The CDR3 region is CASSDFRLTSGVYNEQFF. In DNA form, the CDR3 reads TGTGCCAGCAGTGACTTCCGTTTGACTAGCGGGGTCTACAATGAGCAGTTCTTC.